This TCR beta chain was captured in a study of a mutant IDH1 vaccine in newly diagnosed glioma (dated by TCRdb to the early 2020s). Study-wide context: Patients were given eight vaccinations, in weeks 1, 3, 5, 7, 11, 15, 19 and 23, which matched visits V03 through V10. Prior to enrollment, standard therapy consisting of radiotherapy alone, temozolomide alone, or radiochemotherapy with temozolomide had been administered to patients, with the combination being received by most patients. Longitudinal TCRB deep sequencing was performed for some 25 treated patients wherever samples were available for exploratory analyses. Vaccination began 4-6 weeks after radiotherapy alone, or alongside temozolomide cycles in the chemotherapy-containing groups. Of the roughly 34 treated patients, 62.5% were male and 37.5% were female, and a mean age of 40.4 years was recorded. Peripheral blood was collected at six visits: V03 (baseline), V05, V07, V10, V12 and V13.

Remarks on this clone: The antigen it recognizes is unknown. No clone much larger than this one lies a single base away; base qualities are absent.

Interpreted using the paper, the time point label stands for: week 5, during vaccination. Every vaccine dose consisted of 300 ug of a 20-mer mutant IDH1 peptide in Montanide, administered subcutaneously together with topical imiquimod. Donors had newly diagnosed WHO grade 3 or 4 IDH1-mutant astrocytomas with loss of nuclear ATRX. The samples were drawn from NOA16, a multicentre, single-arm, open-label phase I trial in Germany that tested a mutant IDH1 peptide vaccine in humans for the first time. Genomic DNA for TCRB sequencing was extracted from EDTA blood using the DNeasy Blood and Tissue Kit. General findings and caveats noted by the study authors: The authors stated that sample limitations prevented analyses of patient blood samples from being reproduced. PBMC samples for TCRB deep sequencing were selected based on availability. Immune responses induced by the vaccine were seen in roughly 95% of patients across multiple MHC alleles. No apparent relationship was observed between pseudoprogression and alterations in the top peripheral T cell clonotypes detected by TCRB sequencing.

Trimming costs V 0 bases and J 6 bases, and their ends lie 10 bases apart. CDR1 and CDR2 are drawn from the germline V gene: LGHNA, YNFKEQ. The CDR3 runs 14 amino acids, cysteine and phenylalanine included. The kept DNA is CDR3 alone, 42 bases in frame from the first base. The library was built by means of the immunoSEQ multiplex PCR assay. Following the manufacturer's protocol, the hsTCRB Kit was used to amplify rearranged TCR beta chain sequences. Sequencing of TCRB libraries was carried out on an Illumina MiSeq. The authors' pipeline ran thus. The kit vendor's proprietary platform handled demultiplexing, trimming and gene mapping. This is the immuneACCESS table as TCRdb keeps it, with only in-frame sequences that have V and J called. A part of the clones is gone; compared with another copy, unresolved V genes explain less than half, and the rest is unexplained. The V and J calls and clone size were taken over from that table, and D and trimming were inferred from the DNA. The table for this sample lists around 56,000 clones; 82% of them were counted only once. Over 3% of the sample belongs to the ten largest clones.

Rearrangement joined TRBV4-2 to TRBJ2-3; too little of a D gene remains to name it. The sequence was obtained from a woman aged 18 to 35 with glioma. Some clones in this sample may be carry-over from other donors' samples. Sequencing used PBMCs, obtained from a glioma patient whose treatment included an IDH1 peptide vaccine. This receptor has the CDR3 CASSQEGASDTQYF. The DNA sequence follows: TGTGCCAGCAGCCAAGAAGGAGCTTCGGATACGCAGTATTTT.